A single sample is the source of the 26 T cell receptor beta chains below, sequenced in a study of identifying expanded T cells in peripheral blood. The protocol was immunoSEQ multiplex PCR, while the TCRdb copy is restricted to in-frame clones and leaves out a portion. Of 70,000 to 100,000 clones listed, almost 90% are singletons. Specimen: blood. These receptors came from a person aged 18 to 75 in good health.

The chain's CDR3 is CASSLGPGQKMNTEAFF. DNA of the CDR3: TGTGCCAGCAGCTTAGGGCCGGGGCAGAAAATGAACACTGAAGCTTTCTTT. This chain joins TRBV11-2 and TRBJ1-1; TRBD1 is a possible D gene (5 bases). Germline V gives CDR1 SGHAT, CDR2 FQNNGV. V was clipped by 1 base and J by 0 bases, with 15 bases between them. CDR3 length: 17 residues.

The chain recombines TRBV6-4 with TRBJ2-6; possibly TRBD1 for D (5 bases). Germline CDR1 and CDR2: MRHNA and SNTAGT. Trimming took 6 bases from V and 4 from J, leaving 16 bases between them. CDR3 size: 16 residues. CDR3 in DNA: TGTGCCAGCAGCGTTAACTCAGGGTCCGGGGCCAACGTCCTGACTTTC. Protein: CASSVNSGSGANVLTF.

The V gene is TRBV15, the J gene TRBJ2-5; D possibly corresponds to TRBD2 (6 bases). Trimming took off 6 bases at V and 2 bases at J, with 10 bases between the two ends. From germline, CDR1 is LNHNV and CDR2 YYDKDF (reference sequence). The CDR3 extends over 13 amino acids. The CDR3 DNA reads TGTGCCACCAGTATCGGGACTCAAGAGACCCAGTACTTC. Translated, it gives CATSIGTQETQYF.

The V call is TRBV2, the J call TRBJ1-2, with a possible D match to TRBD1 (6 bases). V lost 3 bases and J lost 4, with 12 bases in between. The CDR3 spans 14 residues. Germline V CDR1 and CDR2: SNHLY, FYNNEI. As DNA, the CDR3 is TGTGCCAGCAGTGACCCTGACAGGTTCTATGGCTACACCTTC. Its protein product is CASSDPDRFYGYTF.

The gene calls are TRBV6-1 and TRBJ1-1; no firm D call. The CDR3 is 13 amino acids. CDR1 is MNHNS and CDR2 is SASEGT in the germline V gene. Between the trimmed V and J ends, which lost 4 bases and 4 bases, there was a span of 10 bases. The CDR3 coding sequence is TGTGCCAGCAGTGCCAGTACGGTCACTGAAGCTTTCTTT. The encoded protein is CASSASTVTEAFF.

CDR3: CASSDGGGSPYEQYF. CDR3 nucleotides: TGTGCCAGCAGTGACGGAGGGGGTAGCCCCTACGAGCAGTACTTC. This chain joins TRBV2 and TRBJ2-7; either TRBD1 or TRBD2 may supply D (6 bases each). Trimming removed 3 bases at V and 2 bases at J, with 14 bases between. Germline CDR1 reads SNHLY; CDR2 reads FYNNEI. This CDR3 contains 15 residues.

The gene calls are TRBV28 and TRBJ1-6; 10 nucleotides align to TRBD1. Germline lookup yields CDR1 MDHEN and CDR2 SYDVKM. The V gene end was trimmed by 5 bases and the J gene end by 8 bases; junction bases not matched to a gene: 6. This CDR3 is 15 amino acids long. For the CDR3, the DNA is TGTGCCAGCAGTCCCCGGGACAGGGGATATTCACCCCTCCACTTT. Translation gives CASSPRDRGYSPLHF.

The CDR3 nucleotides are TGCGCCAGCAGCCAAGATGGGACAACTGGGGCCAACGTCCTGACTTTC. This encodes CASSQDGTTGANVLTF. The chain combines TRBV4-3 with TRBJ2-6; maybe TRBD1 (6 bases). CDR1 and CDR2 from the germline V gene are LGHNA and YSLEER. The CDR3 loop spans 16 amino acids. The V end lost 0 bases, the J end lost 2 bases, and 8 bases lay between the germline ends.

This clone was seen just once. The chain couples TRBV28 to TRBJ1-2; maybe TRBD1 (5 bases). V lost 7 bases, J lost 8 bases, and 14 bases lay in between. The CDR3 covers 12 residues. Germline V CDR1 and CDR2: MDHEN, SYDVKM. The CDR3 loop is CASIKLRGGYTF. The CDR3 DNA is TGTGCCAGCATTAAACTTAGGGGAGGCTACACCTTC.

This chain's CDR3 is CASSQGGVTNEKLFF. The CDR3, as DNA: TGCGCCAGCAGCCAAGGAGGGGTAACTAATGAAAAACTGTTTTTT. The rearrangement links TRBV4-1 to TRBJ1-4; a possible D gene is TRBD1 (5 bases). V lost 1 base, J lost 1 base, and 7 bases lay in between. CDR1 and CDR2 from the germline V gene are MGHRA and YSYEKL. This CDR3 has 15 residues.

The J gene is TRBJ2-2, the V gene TRBV7-9; either TRBD1 or TRBD2 may supply D (5 bases each). V lost 1 base and J 0 bases, leaving 9 bases between the germline ends. This CDR3 has 16 amino acids. Germline V gene sequence: CDR1 SEHNR, CDR2 FQNEAQ (reference sequence). The CDR3 reads CASSLELGANTGELFF. CDR3 sequence (DNA): TGTGCCAGCAGCTTAGAACTAGGGGCGAACACCGGGGAGCTGTTTTTT.

This CDR3 is CASSGSNSPLHF. The CDR3 bases are TGTGCCAGCAGTGGGAGTAATTCACCCCTCCACTTT. This sequence joins TRBV11-2 and TRBJ1-6; D gene ambiguous. There are 12 residues in the CDR3. V lost 6 bases and J 6 bases, leaving 6 bases between the germline ends. The germline V gene encodes CDR1 SGHAT and CDR2 FQNNGV.

Here the CDR3 DNA reads TGTGCCAGCAGCTTAGATCTTGGGGTTAATGAGCAGTTCTTC. It codes for CASSLDLGVNEQFF. The V call is TRBV11-2, the J call TRBJ2-1; D is ambiguous. CDR1 SGHAT and CDR2 FQNNGV come from the germline V gene. The CDR3 runs 14 residues. Trimming pared 0 bases from V and 7 bases from J, leaving 10 bases between.

This chain joins TRBV7-8 and TRBJ2-1; a possible D gene is TRBD2 (5 bases). The V end lost 1 base, the J end lost 0 bases, and 19 bases lay between the germline ends. The CDR3 covers 19 residues. Germline V gives CDR1 SGHVS, CDR2 FQNEAQ. CDR3: CASSLGRSSGTSSYNEQFF. For the CDR3, the DNA is TGTGCCAGCAGCTTAGGGCGCTCCAGCGGAACTAGCTCCTACAATGAGCAGTTCTTC.

This chain links TRBV6-5 with TRBJ1-2; the match to TRBD1 covers 9 bases. Germline-derived CDR1 and CDR2 are MNHEY and SVGAGI. Germline trimming cut 5 bases from V and 8 bases from J; bases unmatched to any gene: 6. The CDR3 consists of 13 residues. CDR3 residues: CASSRNRGQGYTF. DNA for the CDR3: TGTGCCAGCAGTCGTAACAGGGGGCAAGGCTACACCTTC.

This clone came up once. The chain combines TRBV10-3 with TRBJ1-1; D is undetermined. The CDR3 is 13 residues long. Germline-derived CDR1 and CDR2 are ENHRY and SYGVKD. The ends were cut back, 6 bases at V and 4 bases at J, with 12 bases in the middle. This CDR3 reads CAISAQTGTEAFF. The CDR3 region has the DNA TGTGCCATCAGCGCCCAAACTGGCACTGAAGCTTTCTTT.

This clone was detected only once. This chain links TRBV19 with TRBJ1-1; D is unresolved. This CDR3 contains 13 residues. CDR1 is LNHDA, CDR2 SQIVND, per germline (reference sequence). V shed 4 bases and J shed 7 bases, with 13 bases lying between them. CDR3 sequence: CASSKVIRGEAFF. CDR3 coding DNA: TGTGCCAGTAGTAAAGTTATCCGGGGTGAAGCTTTCTTT.

This chain connects TRBV6-1 to TRBJ1-5; possible D gene TRBD1, 5 bases. Germline V CDR1 and CDR2: MNHNS, SASEGT. V dropped 7 bases and J dropped 2 bases, with 9 bases sitting between them. The CDR3 runs to 13 residues. The CDR3 DNA sequence: TGTGCCAGCATGAAAGGGGGCAATCAGCCCCAGCATTTT. Its protein is CASMKGGNQPQHF.

The chain joins TRBV6-6 to TRBJ2-7, with a possible D match to TRBD2 (6 bases). Germline CDR1 and CDR2: MNHNY and SVGAGI (reference sequence). V was shortened by 2 bases and J by 4 bases, with 9 bases between the two germline ends. This CDR3 spans 13 amino acids. The CDR3 loop reads CASSYGGWYEQYF. The CDR3 DNA reads TGTGCCAGCAGTTACGGGGGGTGGTACGAGCAGTACTTC.

The chain combines TRBV11-2 with TRBJ1-4, with D tentatively TRBD1 (5 bases). This CDR3 contains 15 residues. Looked up from germline, CDR1 is SGHAT and CDR2 is FQNNGV. Deletions cut 5 bases from V and 7 bases from J, with 17 bases between. Here the CDR3 reads CASSPGPGTAEKLFF. CDR3 sequence (DNA): TGTGCCAGCAGCCCGGGGCCAGGGACCGCTGAAAAACTGTTTTTT.

The chain couples TRBV28 to TRBJ1-2, with D unresolved. The CDR3 runs 14 residues. CDR1 and CDR2 (germline): MDHEN, SYDVKM. V gave up 1 base and J gave up 5 bases, with 11 bases separating them. The DNA for the CDR3 is TGTGCCAGCAGTTTATCCACGGGTTTGTATGGCTACACCTTC. Protein product: CASSLSTGLYGYTF.

The rearrangement links TRBV5-1 to TRBJ2-3, with 7 bases lining up with TRBD2. In germline, CDR1 is SGHRS, CDR2 YFSETQ. This CDR3 is built from 15 residues. V lost 4 bases and J lost 1; bases outside the gene matches: 6. CDR3 bases: TGCGCCAGCAGCCTCCAAGCGGGACGCACAGATACGCAGTATTTT. Translated, it gives CASSLQAGRTDTQYF.

V usage is TRBV29-1 and J usage is TRBJ2-5; D gene ambiguous. The CDR3 consists of 12 residues. The V and J ends lost 3 bases and 2 bases respectively, with 7 bases between them. Germline V lookup: CDR1 SQVTM, CDR2 ANQGSEA. The CDR3 nucleotides are TGCAGCGTTGAGGGCTTTCAAGAGACCCAGTACTTC. Protein sequence: CSVEGFQETQYF.

J is TRBJ1-5 and V is TRBV4-1; no clear D. V lost 3 bases and J lost 4, with 13 bases in between. CDR1 and CDR2 from the germline V gene are MGHRA and YSYEKL. This CDR3 is built from 15 residues. The CDR3 loop is CASSHSAEANQPQHF. The CDR3, as DNA: TGCGCCAGCAGCCATTCAGCGGAGGCAAATCAGCCCCAGCATTTT.

This chain connects TRBV30 to TRBJ2-7, with TRBD2 matching over 7 bases. The CDR3 consists of 14 residues. Germline V gives CDR1 GTSNPN, CDR2 SVGIG (reference sequence). Germline trimming cut 0 bases from V and 4 bases from J; bases unmatched to any gene: 6. The CDR3 here is CAWSVPGREYEQYF. The CDR3 bases are TGTGCCTGGAGTGTACCTGGGAGGGAGTACGAGCAGTACTTC.

The CDR3 coding sequence is TGTGCCAGCAGCTTAGTCGCAGCCCGTGGTGGGAAAGATACGCAGTATTTT. It yields the protein CASSLVAARGGKDTQYF. J is TRBJ2-3 and V is TRBV11-1; D gene uncertain. From germline, CDR1 is SGHAT and CDR2 FQDESV (reference sequence). This CDR3 is 17 amino acids long. V shed 1 base and J shed 5 bases, with 19 bases lying between them.